This T cell receptor beta chain derives from a study of blood T cell repertoires in COVID-19. Profiled with immunoSEQ multiplex PCR; TCRdb holds only in-frame clones, not every one. The repertoire holds around 140,000 clones, with around 89% as singletons. Germline V CDR1 and CDR2: KGHDR, SFDVKD. CDR3 length equals 15 residues. Germline trimming cut 4 bases from V and 1 base from J; bases unmatched to any gene: 3. The chain uses TRBV24-1 and TRBJ1-1, with TRBD1 matching over 9 bases. The source is a man aged 45-65 years with active or convalescent COVID-19. Sequenced material: peripheral blood. The CDR3 loop reads CATSEGQGPNTEAFF. The CDR3 nucleotides read TGTGCCACCAGTGAGGGACAGGGACCGAACACTGAAGCTTTCTTT.